A selection of T cell receptor beta chains follows, all from one sample in a study of OX40 agonist ivuxolimab in advanced cancers. Only in-frame clones appear in the TCRdb table, and some are missing; sequencing was by immunoSEQ multiplex PCR. Here the sample spans 70,000 to 100,000 clones, around 84% being singletons. Sample: CD4+ or CD8+ T cells sorted from blood, taken in a trial of the OX40 agonist ivuxolimab. The receptors stem from an adult with an advanced solid tumor such as melanoma, head and neck, liver or kidney cancer. Both conserved end residues are part of each CDR3. Each record gives: J gene, V gene, clone size, D gene, CDR3 protein, CDR3 DNA. The D gene is left open where the match is weak. Expanded clones are given a class, and other clones once, few, many or no size at all.

>TRBJ2-7|TRBV6-5|once|.
CASSKGPLNYEQYF
TGTGCCAGCAGCAAGGGGCCCTTAAACTACGAGCAGTACTTC
>TRBJ1-1|TRBV28|.|.
CASSPSEQQGPVNTEAFF
TGTGCCAGCAGTCCTTCCGAGCAACAGGGTCCCGTGAACACTGAAGCTTTCTTT
>TRBJ2-3|TRBV2|.|.
CASKQTDSSTDTQYF
TGTGCCAGCAAACAGACGGATTCTAGCACAGATACGCAGTATTTT
>TRBJ1-1|TRBV5-4|.|.
CASSPEGQIEAFF
TGTGCCAGCAGCCCGGAAGGACAGATAGAAGCTTTCTTT
>TRBJ1-2|TRBV7-2|once|TRBD1
CASSSGQGNYGYTF
TGTGCCAGCAGCTCAGGACAGGGGAACTATGGCTACACCTTC
>TRBJ1-4|TRBV12-5|.|.
CASRPGTESEKLFF
TGTGCTAGTAGACCGGGAACAGAGTCTGAAAAACTGTTTTTT
>TRBJ2-1|TRBV5-6|once|.
CASSWERGNNEQFF
TGTGCCAGCAGCTGGGAGAGGGGCAACAATGAGCAGTTCTTC
>TRBJ1-2|TRBV28|.|TRBD1
CASSLNQGGKVYTF
TGTGCCAGCAGTCTTAATCAGGGGGGGAAAGTCTACACCTTC
>TRBJ1-1|TRBV28|few|.
CASSGETAFF
TGTGCCAGCAGTGGGGAGACAGCTTTCTTT
>TRBJ2-5|TRBV27|once|.
CASSFRRGETQYF
TGTGCCAGCAGTTTCCGACGTGGGGAGACCCAGTACTTC
>TRBJ1-2|TRBV7-9|few|.
CASSEIQGSYGYTF
TGTGCCAGCAGCGAGATACAGGGATCCTATGGCTACACCTTC
>TRBJ1-4|TRBV5-6|.|.
CASASQGGTNEKLFF
TGTGCCAGCGCCTCGCAAGGAGGAACTAATGAAAAACTGTTTTTT
>TRBJ1-2|TRBV7-3|once|TRBD1
CASSLVYRGEGYTF
TGTGCCAGCAGCTTAGTGTACAGGGGGGAAGGCTACACCTTC
>TRBJ1-2|TRBV18|.|TRBD1
CASSPEDRTYGYTF
TGTGCCAGCTCACCTGAGGACAGGACTTATGGCTACACCTTC
>TRBJ1-2|TRBV5-4|.|.
CASSLSKGGGYGYTF
TGTGCCAGCAGCCTCAGTAAAGGGGGGGGCTATGGCTACACCTTC
>TRBJ2-1|TRBV5-6|few|TRBD1
CASSLETGGWQFF
TGTGCCAGCAGCTTGGAAACAGGGGGCTGGCAGTTCTTC
>TRBJ1-1|TRBV5-4|.|.
CASSLFDRQNTEAFF
TGTGCCAGCAGCTTATTTGACAGACAGAACACTGAAGCTTTCTTT
>TRBJ1-3|TRBV15|.|.
CATSREGPLTGNTIYF
TGTGCCACCAGCAGAGAAGGGCCACTGACTGGAAACACCATATATTTT
>TRBJ2-2|TRBV19|.|TRBD1
CATRTGTANTGELFF
TGTGCCACCCGAACCGGGACAGCGAACACCGGGGAGCTGTTTTTT
>TRBJ1-4|TRBV19|.|.
CASSIDSGRPGTTNEKLFF
TGTGCCAGTAGTATAGATTCGGGTCGACCGGGGACGACTAATGAAAAACTGTTTTTT
>TRBJ2-1|TRBV18|.|.
CASSPGNGAYNEQFF
TGTGCCAGCTCACCAGGTAACGGGGCCTACAATGAGCAGTTCTTC